The 29 T cell receptor beta chains reported below all come from one sample, sequenced in a study of control samples from healthy donors and cancer patients (dated by TCRdb to 2019 to 2021). The method was the immunoSEQ multiplex PCR assay. TCRdb's version of the immuneACCESS table is confined to in-frame rearrangements and falls short of the full clone set. An unresolved V gene accounts for under half of the shortfall where checked; the remainder is of unknown origin. The sample data list about 170,000 clones, and approximately 91% of these were observed just once. The ten biggest clones cover 2% to 2.5% of the sample. Sequencing used blood. All receptors derive from a middle-aged woman in good health.

This clone was detected once. V is TRBV12-3 or TRBV12-4 and J is TRBJ1-1; weak D call: TRBD1 (5 bases). Trimming shortened V by 8 bases and J by 2 bases, and 12 bases separated the two germline ends. The CDR3 sequence is 13 residues long. This CDR3 reads CASGRGGNTEAFF. As DNA, the CDR3 is TGTGCCAGCGGCCGGGGGGGAAACACTGAAGCTTTCTTT.

This clone was recorded only once. In DNA, the CDR3 is TGTGCCACCAGCACCCGACCTAGGACTAGCGGGGACACCGGGGAGCTGTTTTTT. This sequence encodes CATSTRPRTSGDTGELFF. J is TRBJ2-2 and V is TRBV15, with 12 bases identical to TRBD2. CDR1 and CDR2 (germline): LNHNV, YYDKDF (reference sequence). V lost 4 bases and J lost 3; bases outside the gene matches: 9. The CDR3 runs to 18 residues.

The V call is TRBV6-5, the J call TRBJ2-2; D not resolved. CDR3 length equals 14 residues. Germline-derived CDR1 and CDR2 are MNHEY and SVGAGI. V shed 7 bases and J shed 2 bases, with 11 bases lying between them. The CDR3: CASTQGLNTGELFF. CDR3 DNA sequence: TGTGCCAGCACCCAAGGGCTAAACACCGGGGAGCTGTTTTTT.

This clone is categorized as medium-sized. CDR3 DNA sequence: TGTGCCAGCAGTTCCTCCGTATTGAACACTGAAGCTTTCTTT. Residues: CASSSSVLNTEAFF. The chain links TRBV6-5 to TRBJ1-1; D is undetermined. The CDR3 is 14 amino acids. V was shortened by 4 bases and J by 0 bases, with 9 bases between the two germline ends. The V gene's germline CDR1 is MNHEY and CDR2 SVGAGI.

This chain connects TRBV18 to TRBJ1-4, with 7 bases aligning to TRBD1. This CDR3 is 15 amino acids long. V lost 2 bases, J lost 8 bases, and 8 bases stayed unmatched. Germline V lookup: CDR1 KGHSH, CDR2 LQKENI. The CDR3 DNA sequence: TGTGCCAGCTCACCATCGACAGGGTGGCGGGAAAAACTGTTTTTT. Encoded protein: CASSPSTGWREKLFF. The whole variable domain, filled in from reference TRBV18 and TRBJ1-4, reads NAGVMQNPRHLVRRRGQEARLRCSPMKGHSHVYWYRQLPEEGLKFMVYLQKENIIDESGMPKERFSAEFPKEGPSILRIQQVVRGDSAAYFCASSPSTGWREKLFFGSGTQLSVL.

The rearrangement joins TRBV6-2 or TRBV6-3 to TRBJ2-4; D remains unclear. V dropped 5 bases and J dropped 0 bases, with 11 bases sitting between them. The CDR3 runs 15 residues. Germline assignment: CDR1 MNHEY and CDR2 SVGEGT. DNA of the CDR3: TGTGCCAGCAGTACCCCGACTCGAGCCAAAAACATTCAGTACTTC. Its protein is CASSTPTRAKNIQYF.

CDR3 DNA: TGTGCCAGCACGCGACGGAATTCACCCCTCCACTTT. Its protein is CASTRRNSPLHF. The chain joins TRBV12-3 or TRBV12-4 to TRBJ1-6; no definite D call. The CDR3 consists of 12 residues. V was pared by 7 bases and J by 7 bases, with 8 bases between.

V is TRBV9 and J is TRBJ1-6, with D possibly TRBD1 on 6 matching bases. V lost 6 bases, J lost 7 bases, and 14 bases lay in between. Germline loops: CDR1 SGDLS, CDR2 YYNGEE. The CDR3 runs to 14 residues. This CDR3 reads CASNKEGVNSPLHF. CDR3 DNA sequence: TGTGCCAGCAATAAAGAGGGGGTCAATTCACCCCTCCACTTT. Supplemented by reference TRBV9 and TRBJ1-6, the full variable domain reads DSGVTQTPKHLITATGQRVTLRCSPRSGDLSVYWYQQSLDQGLQFLIQYYNGEERAKGNILERFSAQQFPDLHSELNLSSLELGDSALYFCASNKEGVNSPLHFGNGTRLTVT.

V and J are TRBV6-1 and TRBJ1-3; 8 nucleotides agree with TRBD1. CDR3 length: 14 residues. Per the germline V gene, CDR1 is MNHNS and CDR2 is SASEGT. The V gene end was trimmed by 2 bases and the J gene end by 7 bases; junction bases not matched to a gene: 4. The CDR3 sequence is CASSEQGARNTIYF. CDR3 coding DNA: TGTGCCAGCAGTGAACAGGGGGCGAGGAACACCATATATTTT.

This sequence joins TRBV11-2 and TRBJ1-5; D unresolved. CDR1 and CDR2 from the germline V gene are SGHAT and FQNNGV. CDR3 length: 16 residues. Trimming stripped 5 bases from V and 1 base from J, with 15 bases between. Here the CDR3 reads CASSPQGRGSNQPQHF. In nucleotides, the CDR3 is TGTGCCAGCAGCCCACAAGGGCGAGGGAGCAATCAGCCCCAGCATTTT. Combining the CDR3 with reference TRBV11-2 and TRBJ1-5 gives the whole variable domain EAGVAQSPRYKIIEKRQSVAFWCNPISGHATLYWYQQILGQGPKLLIQFQNNGVVDDSQLPKDRFSAERLKGVDSTLKIQPAKLEDSAVYLCASSPQGRGSNQPQHFGDGTRLSIL.

The V and J genes are TRBV5-1 and TRBJ2-1; tentatively, D is TRBD1 or TRBD2 (6 bases each). Germline V gives CDR1 SGHRS, CDR2 YFSETQ. The CDR3 has 15 residues. Deletions cut 4 bases from V and 8 bases from J, with 19 bases between. The CDR3: CASSAEVGGWDEQFF. The DNA of the CDR3 is TGCGCCAGCAGCGCGGAAGTCGGGGGCTGGGATGAGCAGTTCTTC.

V and J are TRBV5-1 and TRBJ2-3; a possible D gene is TRBD2 (5 bases). Trimming pared 0 bases from V and 2 bases from J, leaving 7 bases between. In germline, CDR1 is SGHRS, CDR2 YFSETQ. This CDR3 contains 14 residues. The CDR3 coding sequence is TGCGCCAGCAGCTTGGCGGACTCCACAGATACGCAGTATTTT. It specifies CASSLADSTDTQYF.

On this clone: The sample carries other DNA sequences with the same CDR3. This rearrangement joins TRBV5-6 to TRBJ2-7; 7 bases align to TRBD2. There are 13 residues in the CDR3. The V segment lost 2 bases and the J segment 3 bases; nucleotides outside the gene matches: 2. Germline assignment: CDR1 SGHDT and CDR2 YYEEEE. CDR3 residues: CASSFGGGYEQYF. The CDR3 DNA reads TGTGCCAGCAGCTTCGGCGGGGGCTACGAGCAGTACTTC.

The chain employs TRBV6-4 and TRBJ2-1; D is possibly TRBD1 (6 bases). The germline gives CDR1 MRHNA, CDR2 SNTAGT. CDR3 size: 15 residues. The V end lost 5 bases, the J end lost 6 bases, and 17 bases lay between the germline ends. Written as DNA, the CDR3 is TGTGCCAGCAGTCAGAGGGGGTCGACAGGCAATGAGCAGTTCTTC. This sequence encodes CASSQRGSTGNEQFF.

As regards this clone: Other DNA sequences in this sample translate to the same CDR3. The rearrangement joins TRBV7-9 to TRBJ1-1; unclear D gene. This CDR3 has 14 amino acids. CDR1 and CDR2 from the germline V gene are SEHNR and FQNEAQ (reference sequence). The V end lost 2 bases, the J end lost 0 bases, and 7 bases lay between the germline ends. Here the CDR3 DNA reads TGTGCCAGCAGCTTATCCGGACTGAACACTGAAGCTTTCTTT. This codes for CASSLSGLNTEAFF.

The rearrangement uses TRBV4-1 and TRBJ2-7; D unresolved. The germline gives CDR1 MGHRA, CDR2 YSYEKL. This CDR3 is 14 amino acids long. V was pared by 1 base and J by 1 base, with 8 bases between. The CDR3 loop is CASSQGKGSYEQYF. The CDR3 DNA reads TGCGCCAGCAGCCAAGGCAAGGGATCCTACGAGCAGTACTTC.

This clone was detected only once. This CDR3 reads CASSLSGGHGLFF. The CDR3 nucleotides read TGTGCCAGCAGCTTAAGCGGCGGGCATGGGCTGTTTTTT. The gene calls are TRBV7-2 and TRBJ1-4; no reliable D call. This CDR3 contains 13 residues. Trimming took 2 bases from V and 14 from J, leaving 15 bases between them. Germline CDR1 reads SGHTA; CDR2 reads FQGNSA. Filled out from reference TRBV7-2 and TRBJ1-4, the complete variable domain reads GAGVSQSPSNKVTEKGKDVELRCDPISGHTALYWYRQSLGQGLEFLIYFQGNSAPDKSGLPSDRFSAERTGGSVSTLTIQRTQQEDSAVYLCASSLSGGHGLFFGSGTQLSVL.

The rearrangement links TRBV19 to TRBJ1-3, with TRBD1 matching over 8 bases. Germline V gene data show CDR1 as LNHDA and CDR2 as SQIVND (reference sequence). V lost 3 bases and J lost 0; bases outside the gene matches: 10. The CDR3 runs 18 residues. Here the CDR3 reads CASSMKWGQVSSGNTIYF. DNA of the CDR3: TGTGCCAGTAGTATGAAGTGGGGACAGGTCTCCTCTGGAAACACCATATATTTT.

This chain connects TRBV2 to TRBJ2-2, with 7 nucleotides matching TRBD1. The CDR3 has 15 residues. The J segment lost 2 bases and the V segment lost 3 bases, leaving 3 bases of the junction unmatched. CDR1 is SNHLY and CDR2 is FYNNEI in the germline V gene. CDR3 in DNA: TGTGCCAGCAGTGAGGACAGGAGCAACACCGGGGAGCTGTTTTTT. As protein: CASSEDRSNTGELFF.

This clone was recorded once. The rearrangement joins TRBV25-1 to TRBJ1-1; D is uncertain. The V and J ends lost 5 bases and 1 base respectively, with 14 bases between them. The CDR3 is 15 amino acids. Germline CDR1 reads MGHDK; CDR2 reads SYGVNS. The CDR3 here is CASSTAGPQNTEAFF. CDR3 coding DNA: TGTGCCAGCAGTACCGCCGGGCCTCAGAACACTGAAGCTTTCTTT.

The V gene is TRBV19, the J gene TRBJ1-1; a weak D match, TRBD1 (5 bases). This CDR3 has 15 residues. The V end was cut by 2 bases, the J end by 0 bases, with 10 bases between. Germline lookup yields CDR1 LNHDA and CDR2 SQIVND (reference sequence). This CDR3 reads CASSIPRGMNTEAFF. DNA of the CDR3: TGTGCCAGTAGTATACCTAGGGGAATGAACACTGAAGCTTTCTTT. The whole variable domain, remainder taken from reference TRBV19 and TRBJ1-1, is DGGITQSPKYLFRKEGQNVTLSCEQNLNHDAMYWYRQDPGQGLRLIYYSQIVNDFQKGDIAEGYSVSREKKESFPLTVTSAQKNPTAFYLCASSIPRGMNTEAFFGQGTRLTVV.

This clone was picked up one time. V is TRBV3-1 (or the pseudogene TRBV3-2) and J is TRBJ2-2, with TRBD1 identical over 7 bases. The CDR3 has 14 residues. In germline, CDR1 is LGHDT, CDR2 YNNKEL (reference sequence). Trimming at V came to 3 bases and at J to 5 bases, leaving 3 bases not matched to a gene. This CDR3 reads CASSQETGTGELFF. CDR3 DNA: TGTGCCAGCAGCCAGGAGACAGGGACCGGGGAGCTGTTTTTT.

The chain links TRBV19 to TRBJ2-5; 7 bases are shared with TRBD1. This CDR3 contains 13 residues. The germline gives CDR1 LNHDA, CDR2 SQIVND (reference sequence). Unmatched junction bases numbered 3, after V lost 4 bases and J lost 4 bases. In nucleotides, the CDR3 is TGTGCCAGTAGTAAGAACAGGGGAGAGACCCAGTACTTC. The encoded protein is CASSKNRGETQYF.

The chain carries TRBV7-2 and TRBJ1-5; D might be TRBD1 (5 bases). The CDR3 is 14 amino acids. Trimming took 1 base from V and 6 from J, leaving 10 bases between them. CDR1 is SGHTA and CDR2 is FQGNSA in the germline V gene. The CDR3 region is CASSLDPGGQPQHF. The CDR3 nucleotides are TGTGCCAGCAGCTTAGATCCGGGGGGTCAGCCCCAGCATTTT.

V is TRBV3-1 (or the pseudogene TRBV3-2) and J is TRBJ2-3; 12 nucleotides line up with TRBD2. J gave up 8 bases and V 7 bases, and 13 bases lay outside the gene matches. This CDR3 region has 16 residues. Germline CDR1 reads LGHDT; CDR2 reads YNNKEL (reference sequence). The CDR3, as DNA: TGTGCCAGCAACACACTAGCGGGGGGCCCTTCCCGTACGCAGTATTTT. Translated, it gives CASNTLAGGPSRTQYF.

The CDR3, as DNA: TGTGCCACCAGCAGAGTGACAGGGAAACGTGAGCAGTTCTTC. Translated: CATSRVTGKREQFF. This chain uses TRBV15 with TRBJ2-1; 7 nucleotides line up with TRBD1. Germline assignment: CDR1 LNHNV and CDR2 YYDKDF (reference sequence). This CDR3 region has 14 residues. With 1 base clipped from V and 9 bases from J, the junction kept 6 bases outside the gene matches. Combining the CDR3 with reference TRBV15 and TRBJ2-1 gives the whole variable domain DAMVIQNPRYQVTQFGKPVTLSCSQTLNHNVMYWYQQKSSQAPKLLFHYYDKDFNNEADTPDNFQSRRPNTSFCFLDIRSPGLGDTAMYLCATSRVTGKREQFFGPGTRLTVL.

This chain connects TRBV11-2 to TRBJ1-6, with no clear D. Germline CDR1 reads SGHAT; CDR2 reads FQNNGV. V lost 3 bases to trimming and J lost 7 bases, with 4 bases between them. The CDR3 has 12 residues. CDR3 loop: CASSFGNSPLHF. In nucleotides, the CDR3 is TGTGCCAGCAGCTTCGGAAATTCACCCCTCCACTTT.

The V and J genes are TRBV7-8 and TRBJ1-4; maybe TRBD1 (5 bases). CDR3 length equals 15 residues. V was shortened by 2 bases and J by 8 bases, with 15 bases between the two germline ends. Germline V gives CDR1 SGHVS, CDR2 FQNEAQ. The CDR3 sequence: CASSLQRGSGEKLFF. CDR3 DNA sequence: TGTGCCAGCAGCTTACAGAGGGGCTCCGGAGAAAAACTGTTTTTT.

The CDR3 region has the DNA TGCGCCAGCAGCTTGGGAGGGTTCGCTCAAGAGACCCAGTACTTC. This translates into CASSLGGFAQETQYF. The V call is TRBV5-1, the J call TRBJ2-5; tentatively, D is TRBD2 (5 bases). Germline loops: CDR1 SGHRS, CDR2 YFSETQ. This CDR3 has 15 residues. Trimming took off 0 bases at V and 2 bases at J, with 11 bases between the two ends.